These T cell receptor beta chains were read from a single sample in a study of blood T cell repertoires in COVID-19. Using immunoSEQ multiplex PCR, the repertoire was profiled, and TCRdb retains in-frame clones only, with some absent. The top ten clones hold 4.1% of a sample with almost 250,000 clones, around 88% of them seen once. The material sequenced was PBMCs or T cells enriched from blood (not recorded which). These receptor sequences come from a woman between 25 and 40 years old who had recovered from COVID-19. CDR3s include the opening cysteine and the closing phenylalanine or tryptophan. D genes are given only for firm matches. Size is stated for part of the rows, as once, few or many counts, or as a class when the clone is expanded.

D	V	size	J	CDR3	DNA
-	TRBV4-2	-	TRBJ1-2	CASSQVDKTNYGYTF	TGTGCCAGCAGCCAAGTTGACAAAACGAACTATGGCTACACCTTC
TRBD1	TRBV2	-	TRBJ2-1	CASSEGRGPHNEQFF	TGTGCCAGCAGTGAGGGCAGGGGGCCCCACAATGAGCAGTTCTTC
-	TRBV11-3	-	TRBJ2-7	CASSQLGADVEQYF	TGTGCCAGCAGCCAATTAGGGGCGGATGTGGAGCAGTACTTC
-	TRBV3-1/TRBV3-2	-	TRBJ1-1	CASSPPFRVTEAFF	TGTGCCAGCAGCCCGCCATTTAGAGTTACTGAAGCTTTCTTT
-	TRBV6-1	-	TRBJ1-6	CASSEWEGTANSPLHF	TGTGCCAGCAGTGAATGGGAGGGGACGGCGAATTCACCCCTCCACTTT
-	TRBV7-9	once	TRBJ1-2	CASLRQGTGGYTF	TGTGCCAGCCTCCGGCAGGGAACAGGCGGCTACACCTTC
TRBD1	TRBV6-5	once	TRBJ1-3	CASSYRTGTGNTIYF	TGTGCCAGCAGTTACAGGACAGGGACCGGAAACACCATATATTTT
-	TRBV28	-	TRBJ1-2	CASRTGPNYGYTF	TGTGCCAGCAGGACAGGCCCTAACTATGGCTACACCTTC
-	TRBV9	-	TRBJ2-2	CASSVELVNGELFF	TGTGCCAGCAGCGTAGAATTAGTAAATGGGGAGCTGTTTTTT
-	TRBV5-3	-	TRBJ1-1	CARSLGRRKETEAFF	TGTGCCAGAAGCCTAGGACGGAGGAAGGAGACTGAAGCTTTCTTT
-	TRBV5-1	-	TRBJ2-3	CASGLGASTDTQYF	TGCGCCAGCGGGCTGGGGGCGAGCACAGATACGCAGTATTTT
-	TRBV13	-	TRBJ1-2	CASSYGGTGGYTF	TGTGCCAGCAGCTACGGGGGGACGGGTGGCTACACCTTC
-	TRBV7-2	-	TRBJ1-1	CASSLPPAGEGFF	TGTGCCAGCAGTCTCCCCCCGGCAGGGGAAGGCTTCTTT
TRBD1	TRBV7-8	-	TRBJ1-1	CASSSTGTGKAFF	TGTGCCAGCAGCTCTACCGGGACAGGGAAAGCTTTCTTT
-	TRBV5-1	-	TRBJ1-6	CASSLGWSNNSPLHF	TGCGCCAGCAGCTTGGGATGGAGTAATAATTCACCCCTCCACTTT
TRBD1	TRBV6-5	-	TRBJ1-2	CASSTTGDYGYTF	TGTGCCAGCAGCACGACAGGGGACTATGGCTACACCTTC
-	TRBV7-2	-	TRBJ2-7	CASSSVAGINYEQYF	TGTGCCAGCAGCTCAGTGGCAGGGATAAACTACGAGCAGTACTTC
TRBD1	TRBV11-3	-	TRBJ1-5	CASSLEVPGQGWNQPQHF	TGTGCCAGCAGCTTAGAGGTTCCCGGACAGGGGTGGAATCAGCCCCAGCATTTT
-	TRBV18	-	TRBJ2-7	CASSPTAYEQYF	TGTGCCAGCTCGCCAACAGCTTATGAGCAGTACTTC
-	TRBV9	-	TRBJ2-1	CASSVSLLVDNEQFF	TGTGCCAGCAGCGTAAGTCTCCTAGTAGACAATGAGCAGTTCTTC
TRBD2	TRBV30	once	TRBJ2-1	CACPILAGEPNEQFF	TGTGCCTGCCCGATCCTAGCGGGAGAGCCCAATGAGCAGTTCTTC
TRBD2	TRBV19	-	TRBJ2-1	CASSNSGTSGTNEQFF	TGTGCCAGTAGTAACTCCGGGACTAGCGGGACCAATGAGCAGTTCTTC
TRBD1	TRBV7-6	few	TRBJ1-5	CASSPGTGLNQPQHF	TGTGCCAGCAGCCCCGGGACAGGCCTCAATCAGCCCCAGCATTTT
-	TRBV6-5	once	TRBJ1-5	CASSFRDNQPQHF	TGTGCCAGCAGTTTCAGGGACAATCAGCCCCAGCATTTT